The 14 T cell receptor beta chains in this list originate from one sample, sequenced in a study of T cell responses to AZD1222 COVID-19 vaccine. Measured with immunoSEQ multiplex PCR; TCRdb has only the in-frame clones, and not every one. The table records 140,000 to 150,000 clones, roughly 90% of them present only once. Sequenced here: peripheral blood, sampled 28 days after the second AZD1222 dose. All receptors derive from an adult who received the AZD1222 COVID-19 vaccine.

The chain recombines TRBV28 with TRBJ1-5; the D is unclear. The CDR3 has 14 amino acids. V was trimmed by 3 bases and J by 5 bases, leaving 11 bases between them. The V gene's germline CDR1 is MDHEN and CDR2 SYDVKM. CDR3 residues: CASSLAGDYQPQHF. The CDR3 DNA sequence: TGTGCCAGCAGTTTGGCCGGGGATTATCAGCCCCAGCATTTT.

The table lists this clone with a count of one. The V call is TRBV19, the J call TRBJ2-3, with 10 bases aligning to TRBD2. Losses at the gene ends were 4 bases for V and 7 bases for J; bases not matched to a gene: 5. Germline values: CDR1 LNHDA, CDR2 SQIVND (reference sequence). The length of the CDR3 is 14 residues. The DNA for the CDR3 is TGTGCCAGTAGTAGGGGACTAGCGTTAAATACGCAGTATTTT. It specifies CASSRGLALNTQYF.

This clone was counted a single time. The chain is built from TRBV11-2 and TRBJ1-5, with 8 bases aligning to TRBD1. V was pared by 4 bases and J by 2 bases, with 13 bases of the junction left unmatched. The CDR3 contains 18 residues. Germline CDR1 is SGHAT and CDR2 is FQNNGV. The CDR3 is CASSYTGGIEFGNQPQHF. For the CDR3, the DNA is TGTGCCAGCAGCTACACAGGGGGGATAGAATTCGGCAATCAGCCCCAGCATTTT. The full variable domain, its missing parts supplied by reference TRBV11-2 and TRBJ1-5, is EAGVAQSPRYKIIEKRQSVAFWCNPISGHATLYWYQQILGQGPKLLIQFQNNGVVDDSQLPKDRFSAERLKGVDSTLKIQPAKLEDSAVYLCASSYTGGIEFGNQPQHFGDGTRLSIL.

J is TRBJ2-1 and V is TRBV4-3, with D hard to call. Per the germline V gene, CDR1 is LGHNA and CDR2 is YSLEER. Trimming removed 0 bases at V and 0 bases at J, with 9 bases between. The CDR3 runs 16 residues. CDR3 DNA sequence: TGCGCCAGCAGCCAAGAGGCCTCCAACTCCTACAATGAGCAGTTCTTC. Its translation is CASSQEASNSYNEQFF.

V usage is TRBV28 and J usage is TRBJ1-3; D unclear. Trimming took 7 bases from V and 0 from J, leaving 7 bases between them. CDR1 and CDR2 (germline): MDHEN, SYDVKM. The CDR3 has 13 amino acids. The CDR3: CASKVGSGNTIYF. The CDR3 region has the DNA TGTGCCAGCAAAGTGGGCTCTGGAAACACCATATATTTT.

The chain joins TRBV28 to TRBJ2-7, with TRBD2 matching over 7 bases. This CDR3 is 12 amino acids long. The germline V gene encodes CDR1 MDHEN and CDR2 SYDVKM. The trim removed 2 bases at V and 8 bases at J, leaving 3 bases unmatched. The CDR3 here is CASSLTGGQQYF. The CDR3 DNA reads TGTGCCAGCAGTTTAACGGGGGGACAGCAGTACTTC.

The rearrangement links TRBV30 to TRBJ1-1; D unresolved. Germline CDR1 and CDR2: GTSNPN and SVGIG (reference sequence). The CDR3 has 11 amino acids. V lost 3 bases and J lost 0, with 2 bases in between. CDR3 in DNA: TGTGCCTGGAGGGTGAACACTGAAGCTTTCTTT. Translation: CAWRVNTEAFF.

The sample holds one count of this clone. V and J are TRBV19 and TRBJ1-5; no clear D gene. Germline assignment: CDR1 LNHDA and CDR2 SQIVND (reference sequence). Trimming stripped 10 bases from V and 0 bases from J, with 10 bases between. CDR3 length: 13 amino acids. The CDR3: CAIRGSSNQPQHF. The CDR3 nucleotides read TGTGCCATTAGAGGGTCTAGCAATCAGCCCCAGCATTTT. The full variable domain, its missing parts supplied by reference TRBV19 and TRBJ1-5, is DGGITQSPKYLFRKEGQNVTLSCEQNLNHDAMYWYRQDPGQGLRLIYYSQIVNDFQKGDIAEGYSVSREKKESFPLTVTSAQKNPTAFYLCAIRGSSNQPQHFGDGTRLSIL.

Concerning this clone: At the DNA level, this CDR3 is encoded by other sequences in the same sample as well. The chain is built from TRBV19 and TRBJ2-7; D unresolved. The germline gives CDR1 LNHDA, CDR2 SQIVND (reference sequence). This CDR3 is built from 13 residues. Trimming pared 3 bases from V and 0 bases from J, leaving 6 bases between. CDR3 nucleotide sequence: TGTGCCAGTAGTATGCGCAACTCCTACGAGCAGTACTTC. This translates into CASSMRNSYEQYF.

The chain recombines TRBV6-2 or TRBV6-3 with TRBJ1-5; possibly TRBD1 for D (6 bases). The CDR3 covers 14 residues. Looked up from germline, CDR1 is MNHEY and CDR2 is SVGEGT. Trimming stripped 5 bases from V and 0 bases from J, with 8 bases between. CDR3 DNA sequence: TGTGCCAGCAGTATGGACAGTAGCAATCAGCCCCAGCATTTT. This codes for CASSMDSSNQPQHF.

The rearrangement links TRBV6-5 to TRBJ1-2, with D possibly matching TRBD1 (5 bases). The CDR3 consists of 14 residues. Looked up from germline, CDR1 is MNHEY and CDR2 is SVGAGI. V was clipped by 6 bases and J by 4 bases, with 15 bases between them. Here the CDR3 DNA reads TGTGCCAGCAGACCTCCGGGACGCATCTATGGCTACACCTTC. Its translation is CASRPPGRIYGYTF.

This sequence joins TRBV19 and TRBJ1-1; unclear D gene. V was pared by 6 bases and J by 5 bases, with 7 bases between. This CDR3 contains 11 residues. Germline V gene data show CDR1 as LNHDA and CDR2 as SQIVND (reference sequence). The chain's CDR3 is CASRMGTEAFF. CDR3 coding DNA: TGTGCCAGTAGGATGGGAACTGAAGCTTTCTTT.

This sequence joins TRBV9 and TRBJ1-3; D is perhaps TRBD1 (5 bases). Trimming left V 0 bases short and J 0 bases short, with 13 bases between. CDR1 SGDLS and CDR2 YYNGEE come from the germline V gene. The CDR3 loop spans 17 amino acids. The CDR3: CASSVAGAGDSGNTIYF. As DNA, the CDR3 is TGTGCCAGCAGCGTAGCCGGGGCCGGGGACTCTGGAAACACCATATATTTT.

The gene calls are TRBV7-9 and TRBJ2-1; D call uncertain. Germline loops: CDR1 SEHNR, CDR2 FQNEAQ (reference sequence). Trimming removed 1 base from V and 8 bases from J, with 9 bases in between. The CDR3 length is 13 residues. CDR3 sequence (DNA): TGTGCCAGCAGCTTAGTAGGGCCGGATGAGCAGTTCTTC. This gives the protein CASSLVGPDEQFF.